This T cell receptor beta chain stems from a study of T cells in localized non-small cell lung cancer. Measured with immunoSEQ multiplex PCR; TCRdb has only the in-frame clones, and not every one. This sample has 30,000 to 35,000 clones, with 93% found just once. This CDR3 is 12 amino acids long. After removal of 3 bases from V and 4 bases from J, the junction contained 0 bases not matched to a gene. The V gene's germline CDR1 is SGHDT and CDR2 YYEEEE. Study observations and caveats: Because only a single region of the tumor was sequenced, heterogeneity remains possible. Within adjacent lung there appeared a median approximately 57 of the top 100 tumor clones. Longer overall survival was linked to higher blood T cell density.

On this clone: Its antigen remains unknown.

The source material was peripheral blood, sampled before any cancer treatment. The rearrangement joins TRBV5-6 to TRBJ2-5; 7 nucleotides agree with TRBD2. The source of this sequence is a female donor older than 55 with stage I lung adenocarcinoma. This CDR3 is CASSWEGETQYF. The CDR3 coding sequence is TGTGCCAGCAGCTGGGAGGGAGAGACCCAGTACTTC.